Below, 9 T cell receptor beta chains from the same sample are listed, as sequenced in a study of STAT5B mutations in CD4+ large granular lymphocyte leukemia. Some clones are missing from TCRdb's copy, which holds only in-frame ones; the method was immunoSEQ multiplex PCR. The sample carries some 41,000 clones, 81% recorded once. The sequenced sample consisted of CD4+ T cells from blood buffy coats. Source of these receptors: a human donor in good health.

The genes are TRBV4-3 and TRBJ1-3; D is possibly TRBD1 (5 bases). Germline-derived CDR1 and CDR2 are LGHNA and YSLEER. V was shortened by 2 bases and J by 6 bases, with 11 bases between the two germline ends. The CDR3 consists of 14 residues. CDR3 region: CASSQLQGTNTIYF. CDR3 sequence (DNA): TGCGCCAGCAGCCAACTGCAGGGAACAAACACCATATATTTT.

This clone was counted between two and nine times. The V and J genes are TRBV9 and TRBJ2-2; perhaps TRBD1 as D (6 bases). This CDR3 contains 16 residues. The germline V and J ends were trimmed by 3 bases and 8 bases, with 20 bases remaining between them. Germline V CDR1 and CDR2: SGDLS, YYNGEE. The chain's CDR3 is CASSEGMGQSRGELFF. The CDR3 DNA sequence: TGTGCCAGCAGCGAGGGAATGGGACAATCTAGGGGGGAGCTGTTTTTT.

This chain joins TRBV7-9 and TRBJ1-5; D is unresolved. This CDR3 has 14 amino acids. Per germline, CDR1 SEHNR and CDR2 FQNEAQ (reference sequence). V was shortened by 5 bases and J by 3 bases, with 11 bases between the two germline ends. The chain's CDR3 is CASSHAAVNQPQHF. CDR3 coding DNA: TGTGCCAGCAGCCACGCCGCGGTCAATCAGCCCCAGCATTTT. The full variable domain, completed using reference TRBV7-9 and TRBJ1-5, is DTGVSQNPRHKITKRGQNVTFRCDPISEHNRLYWYRQTLGQGPEFLTYFQNEAQLEKSRLLSDRFSAERPKGSFSTLEIQRTEQGDSAMYLCASSHAAVNQPQHFGDGTRLSIL.

Only a few counts were recorded for this clone. The chain uses TRBV19 and TRBJ1-1; no firm D call. The CDR3 is made up of 15 amino acids. The V end lost 3 bases, the J end lost 3 bases, and 14 bases lay between the germline ends. Germline V gives CDR1 LNHDA, CDR2 SQIVND (reference sequence). DNA for the CDR3: TGTGCCAGTAGTATTCCGACGGCTGGGGACACTGAAGCTTTCTTT. Encoded protein: CASSIPTAGDTEAFF.

This clone was recorded a few times. The CDR3 nucleotides are TGTGCCAGCAGCATTAGCGGGGGGGCCGCCGGGGAGCTGTTTTTT. Protein sequence: CASSISGGAAGELFF. This chain joins TRBV9 and TRBJ2-2; TRBD2 matches at 11 bases. V trimming: 4 bases; J trimming: 6 bases; junction bases outside the gene matches: 5. This CDR3 has 15 amino acids. Germline-derived CDR1 and CDR2 are SGDLS and YYNGEE.

J is TRBJ2-1 and V is TRBV30; the D is unclear. Germline CDR1 and CDR2: GTSNPN and SVGIG (reference sequence). V was cut by 3 bases and J by 6 bases, with 21 bases left in between. This CDR3 comprises 16 residues. CDR3 in DNA: TGTGCCTGGAGGGCCCGATCGTGGCAGTCGACCAATGAGCAGTTCTTC. Protein: CAWRARSWQSTNEQFF.

The genes are TRBV10-3 and TRBJ1-1; no clear D. V lost 7 bases to trimming and J lost 3 bases, with 9 bases between them. Germline V CDR1 and CDR2: ENHRY, SYGVKD. This CDR3 contains 12 residues. The CDR3 protein is CAIKGGDTEAFF. The DNA of the CDR3 is TGTGCCATCAAAGGAGGAGACACTGAAGCTTTCTTT.

The chain is built from TRBV18 and TRBJ1-2; 8 bases agree with TRBD1. Looked up from germline, CDR1 is KGHSH and CDR2 is LQKENI. CDR3 length: 14 amino acids. V was pared by 6 bases and J by 1 base, with 4 bases of the junction left unmatched. CDR3: CASSAGGVNYGYTF. The CDR3 DNA is TGTGCCAGCTCCGCAGGGGGCGTTAACTATGGCTACACCTTC.

The chain employs TRBV5-1 and TRBJ1-6; D is ambiguous. Germline V gene data show CDR1 as SGHRS and CDR2 as YFSETQ. Trimming pared 4 bases from V and 5 bases from J, leaving 13 bases between. This CDR3 is 15 amino acids long. The CDR3 region is CASSPLYRDNSPLHF. In nucleotides, the CDR3 is TGCGCCAGCAGCCCCCTCTACAGAGATAATTCACCCCTCCACTTT.